These 28 T cell receptor beta chains were all obtained from the same sample, sequenced in a study of blood T cell repertoires in COVID-19 (dated by TCRdb to the early 2020s). Libraries were prepared through the immunoSEQ multiplex PCR assay. TCRdb mirrors the immuneACCESS table, restricted to in-frame sequences. Some clones are absent from its copies; in checked studies, under half trace to an unresolved V gene, and the reason for the others is unknown. The sample has about 380,000 clones on record, around 89% of them singletons. Around 1.2% of the sample is taken by the ten largest. Material: PBMCs or T cells enriched from blood (not recorded which). The source of these receptors is a woman aged 18-35 years who had recovered from COVID-19.

The chain recombines TRBV24-1 with TRBJ2-3, with D uncertain. V was cut by 5 bases and J by 6 bases, with 17 bases left in between. In germline, CDR1 is KGHDR, CDR2 SFDVKD. The CDR3 spans 15 residues. The CDR3 DNA follows: TGTGCCACCAGTGGGCCTAAGGCGAAAGCGGATACGCAGTATTTT. Protein sequence: CATSGPKAKADTQYF.

J is TRBJ1-6 and V is TRBV6-1; a weak D match, TRBD1 (5 bases). The CDR3 consists of 18 residues. V dropped 2 bases and J dropped 2 bases, with 16 bases sitting between them. Looked up from germline, CDR1 is MNHNS and CDR2 is SASEGT. The CDR3, as DNA: TGTGCCAGCAGTGAACAGGACACCCACACAGCCTATAATTCACCCCTCCACTTT. Translating gives CASSEQDTHTAYNSPLHF.

The rearrangement uses TRBV11-2 and TRBJ2-5; the D gene is possibly TRBD1 (5 bases). Per the germline V gene, CDR1 is SGHAT and CDR2 is FQNNGV. The germline V and J ends were trimmed by 6 bases and 4 bases, with 21 bases remaining between them. The CDR3 spans 16 residues. Here the CDR3 reads CASSKSIWQGVETQYF. CDR3 coding DNA: TGTGCCAGCAGTAAAAGCATATGGCAGGGTGTAGAGACCCAGTACTTC.

The rearrangement uses TRBV20-1 and TRBJ2-7; D is unresolved. CDR1 is DFQATT, CDR2 SNEGSKA, per germline (reference sequence). There are 11 residues in the CDR3. V shed 3 bases and J shed 6 bases, with 9 bases lying between them. The CDR3 loop reads CSASSPGEQYF. The CDR3 nucleotides are TGCAGTGCTAGCTCGCCGGGCGAGCAGTACTTC.

The chain joins TRBV3-1 (or the pseudogene TRBV3-2) to TRBJ2-1; 10 nucleotides line up with TRBD2. Losses at the gene ends were 0 bases for V and 3 bases for J; bases not matched to a gene: 11. This CDR3 has 19 amino acids. Germline CDR1 and CDR2: LGHDT and YNNKEL (reference sequence). The CDR3 DNA reads as TGTGCCAGCAGCCAAGAGCCCATTGCTAGCGGGGGCCACTACAATGAGCAGTTCTTC. Its protein product is CASSQEPIASGGHYNEQFF.

This chain uses TRBV9 with TRBJ1-6, with D unresolved. CDR3 length equals 14 residues. Germline-derived CDR1 and CDR2 are SGDLS and YYNGEE. The germline V and J ends were trimmed by 2 bases and 6 bases, with 9 bases remaining between them. CDR3 sequence reads: CASSVGQFNSPLHF. The CDR3 region has the DNA TGTGCCAGCAGCGTTGGGCAGTTTAATTCACCCCTCCACTTT.

This sequence joins TRBV11-2 and TRBJ2-7, with D tentatively TRBD1 (6 bases). Germline-derived CDR1 and CDR2 are SGHAT and FQNNGV. V was pared by 5 bases and J by 2 bases, with 19 bases between. The CDR3 is 16 residues long. For the CDR3, the DNA is TGTGCCAGCAGCGGGGCAACAGGGTGGTTCGCCTACGAGCAGTACTTC. It specifies CASSGATGWFAYEQYF.

The rearrangement uses TRBV27 and TRBJ2-7, with 10 nucleotides matching TRBD2. This CDR3 is built from 15 residues. V was clipped by 6 bases and J by 6 bases; unmatched bases: 11. Germline assignment: CDR1 MNHEY and CDR2 SMNVEV (reference sequence). CDR3 sequence (DNA): TGTGCCAGCAGGAGTCCTAGCGGGGGTGTCTCCGAGCAGTACTTC. Encoded protein: CASRSPSGGVSEQYF.

The CDR3, as DNA: TGTGCCAGCAGTGTGAGAGCTAGCGGGGGGGCTTTAAGAGAGACCCAGTACTTC. Translating gives CASSVRASGGALRETQYF. The chain carries TRBV2 and TRBJ2-5; 12 nucleotides line up with TRBD2. The CDR3 sequence is 18 residues long. V shed 4 bases and J 4 bases; nucleotides not matched to a gene: 13. The germline V gene has CDR1 SNHLY and CDR2 FYNNEI.

The J gene is TRBJ1-2, the V gene TRBV18; no clear D gene. Trimming removed 4 bases from V and 1 base from J, with 19 bases in between. The CDR3 totals 17 residues. The germline gives CDR1 KGHSH, CDR2 LQKENI. The CDR3 DNA sequence: TGTGCCAGCTCACTCCCCCCGGGAACAGAATTTAACTATGGCTACACCTTC. It is translated as CASSLPPGTEFNYGYTF.

This chain connects TRBV5-1 to TRBJ1-2; D gene uncertain. Trimming took 4 bases from V and 2 from J, leaving 12 bases between them. Germline V gives CDR1 SGHRS, CDR2 YFSETQ. The CDR3 loop spans 14 amino acids. The CDR3 loop reads CASSETAGNYGYTF. DNA for the CDR3: TGCGCCAGCAGCGAGACCGCGGGGAACTATGGCTACACCTTC. Full variable domain (remainder filled in from reference TRBV5-1 and TRBJ1-2): KAGVTQTPRYLIKTRGQQVTLSCSPISGHRSVSWYQQTPGQGLQFLFEYFSETQRNKGNFPGRFSGRQFSNSRSEMNVSTLELGDSALYLCASSETAGNYGYTFGSGTRLTVV.

The chain carries TRBV18 and TRBJ1-6; D possibly corresponds to TRBD1 (5 bases). The CDR3 is 14 amino acids. Germline lookup yields CDR1 KGHSH and CDR2 LQKENI. Trimming removed 2 bases from V and 7 bases from J, with 9 bases in between. The CDR3, as DNA: TGTGCCAGCTCACCATATCAGGGAAATTCACCCCTCCACTTT. Protein product: CASSPYQGNSPLHF.

The chain carries TRBV7-3 and TRBJ1-2; no definite D call. There are 14 residues in the CDR3. Germline CDR1 SGHTA, CDR2 FQGTGA. V lost 5 bases, J lost 6 bases, and 16 bases lay in between. CDR3 bases: TGTGCCAGCAGCCCATCCCCAAACGGGGATGGCTACACCTTC. As protein: CASSPSPNGDGYTF.

This CDR3 is CASSVQGGMDIQYF. Written as DNA, the CDR3 is TGTGCCAGCTCAGTACAGGGGGGCATGGACATTCAGTACTTC. The V and J genes are TRBV18 and TRBJ2-4; 8 bases match TRBD1. The CDR3 totals 14 residues. Germline lookup yields CDR1 KGHSH and CDR2 LQKENI. V shed 5 bases and J 8 bases; nucleotides not matched to a gene: 8.

The V call is TRBV29-1, the J call TRBJ1-4; TRBD1 might be the D (6 bases). The CDR3 is 13 residues long. With 7 bases removed from V and 9 bases from J, the gap between germline ends came to 18 bases. Germline-derived CDR1 and CDR2 are SQVTM and ANQGSEA. The CDR3 reads CSAETGRMKKLFF. CDR3 nucleotides: TGCAGCGCTGAGACAGGAAGAATGAAAAAACTGTTTTTT.

V and J are TRBV20-1 and TRBJ2-7; D gene uncertain. The CDR3 is made up of 11 amino acids. V lost 7 bases, J lost 1 base, and 8 bases lay in between. The germline V gene encodes CDR1 DFQATT and CDR2 SNEGSKA (reference sequence). In DNA form, the CDR3 reads TGCAGTGGTTACGGTTCCTACGAGCAGTACTTC. Its translation is CSGYGSYEQYF.

In nucleotides, the CDR3 is TGTGCCAGCAGCTTAGCCGGGTTGGGAGGAGAGACCCAGTACTTC. Protein: CASSLAGLGGETQYF. V usage is TRBV7-2 and J usage is TRBJ2-5; D might be TRBD2 (6 bases). V lost 0 bases and J lost 4, with 12 bases in between. The V gene's germline CDR1 is SGHTA and CDR2 FQGNSA. The CDR3 contains 15 residues.

This sequence joins TRBV28 and TRBJ1-5, with a weak D call TRBD1 (5 bases). Trimming pared 5 bases from V and 2 bases from J, leaving 10 bases between. CDR1 and CDR2 from the germline V gene are MDHEN and SYDVKM. This CDR3 contains 14 residues. The CDR3 here is CASSRRRGNQPQHF. The CDR3 region has the DNA TGTGCCAGCAGTCGCCGCAGGGGCAATCAGCCCCAGCATTTT.

This chain uses TRBV5-1 with TRBJ2-3, with 9 bases fitting TRBD2. The germline CDR1 and CDR2 sequences are SGHRS and YFSETQ. The CDR3 extends over 16 amino acids. V shed 3 bases, J shed 5 bases, and the junction held 10 bases outside the gene matches. CDR3 residues: CASSWVGASGEDTQYF. The CDR3 DNA reads as TGCGCCAGCAGCTGGGTAGGGGCTAGCGGGGAAGATACGCAGTATTTT.

J is TRBJ1-2 and V is TRBV18; TRBD1 matches at 7 bases. This CDR3 is 14 amino acids long. V dropped 1 base and J dropped 2; count of bases not matched to a gene: 1. Germline-derived CDR1 and CDR2 are KGHSH and LQKENI. The CDR3 bases are TGTGCCAGCTCACCACTGGGACAGAACTATGGCTACACCTTC. It is translated as CASSPLGQNYGYTF.

This chain joins TRBV2 and TRBJ1-5; TRBD1 might be the D (5 bases). The V and J ends lost 3 bases and 5 bases respectively, with 11 bases between them. CDR1 SNHLY and CDR2 FYNNEI come from the germline V gene. The CDR3 is 14 amino acids. CDR3 sequence reads: CASSEGQAYQPQHF. The CDR3 region has the DNA TGTGCCAGCAGTGAGGGGCAGGCCTATCAGCCCCAGCATTTT. The full variable domain, with the rest looked up from reference TRBV2 and TRBJ1-5, is EPEVTQTPSHQVTQMGQEVILRCVPISNHLYFYWYRQILGQKVEFLVSFYNNEISEKSEIFDDQFSVERPDGSNFTLKIRSTKLEDSAMYFCASSEGQAYQPQHFGDGTRLSIL.

V and J are TRBV30 and TRBJ1-2; 9 nucleotides agree with TRBD1. The CDR3 consists of 15 residues. Germline V gives CDR1 GTSNPN, CDR2 SVGIG (reference sequence). With 3 bases clipped from V and 4 bases from J, the junction kept 9 bases outside the gene matches. The CDR3 DNA follows: TGTGCCTGGAGAGAGGGACAGGGAGGTTTCTATGGCTACACCTTC. It codes for CAWREGQGGFYGYTF.

The genes are TRBV25-1 and TRBJ1-5; D call uncertain. Germline CDR1 reads MGHDK; CDR2 reads SYGVNS. The CDR3 is made up of 14 amino acids. V was cut by 5 bases and J by 5 bases, with 13 bases left in between. Written as DNA, the CDR3 is TGTGCCAGCAGTCCGAGTTATTCGGATCAGCCCCAGCATTTT. Encoded protein: CASSPSYSDQPQHF.

The genes are TRBV5-1 and TRBJ1-5; D gene uncertain. The CDR3 loop spans 14 amino acids. The V gene lost 5 bases and the J gene lost 5 bases, with 14 bases spanning the gap. Germline loops: CDR1 SGHRS, CDR2 YFSETQ. In nucleotides, the CDR3 is TGCGCCAGCAGACCTGGAGAACTTCATCAGCCCCAGCATTTT. Protein: CASRPGELHQPQHF.

V gene TRBV2 combines with J gene TRBJ1-2; D unclear. Germline V CDR1 and CDR2: SNHLY, FYNNEI. This CDR3 contains 13 residues. Trimming left V 2 bases short and J 4 bases short, with 8 bases between. CDR3 amino acids: CASSEPKSYGYTF. Written as DNA, the CDR3 is TGTGCCAGCAGTGAACCCAAATCCTATGGCTACACCTTC.

The chain links TRBV9 to TRBJ2-7; 8 positions match TRBD1. V lost 4 bases to trimming and J lost 0 bases; unmatched junction nucleotides: 6. The germline V gene has CDR1 SGDLS and CDR2 YYNGEE. The CDR3 consists of 15 residues. The CDR3 region has the DNA TGTGCCAGCAGCAAGACAGGGGTGAACTCCTACGAGCAGTACTTC. This translates into CASSKTGVNSYEQYF.

The chain carries TRBV20-1 and TRBJ2-7; no clear D. The ends were cut back, 3 bases at V and 7 bases at J, with 19 bases in the middle. The CDR3 is 14 residues long. Germline V gives CDR1 DFQATT, CDR2 SNEGSKA (reference sequence). CDR3 coding DNA: TGCAGTGCTAGTATTCCCCCTTCTAAGCCAGAGCAGTACTTC. This codes for CSASIPPSKPEQYF.

The chain couples TRBV6-1 to TRBJ1-1, with D perhaps TRBD1 (5 bases). CDR1 MNHNS and CDR2 SASEGT come from the germline V gene. This CDR3 has 15 amino acids. V was clipped by 2 bases and J by 1 base, with 11 bases between them. CDR3 residues: CASSEYGAPNTEAFF. CDR3 DNA: TGTGCCAGCAGTGAATATGGGGCACCGAACACTGAAGCTTTCTTT.